This T cell receptor beta chain was captured in a study of spatial heterogeneity in lung cancer (dated by TCRdb to about 2019). Study-wide context: Beta-chain transcripts were consistently detected in greater numbers than alpha-chain transcripts, which likely reflects a higher abundance of beta-chain transcripts. In non-small cell lung cancer, the study quantitatively compared TCR alpha and beta repertoires across several tumor regions, matched nontumor lung, and blood. The study linked features of the TCR repertoire to counts of nonsynonymous mutations, which were determined by whole-exome sequencing of tumor tissue. In the raw uncorrected reads, each unique combination of TCR and UMI appeared more than ten times on average. At surgery, over 200 tumor regions, roughly 62 matched nontumor lung samples and 45 to 60 PBMC samples were TCR-sequenced for both alpha and beta chains. Beyond this particular receptor, the publication reports: Ubiquitous expanded tumor TCRs were detected in blood more often at tumor resection than at routine follow-up. Confirming at a functional level the hypothesis that regional TCRs recognize regional mutations was considered to require additional single-cell paired TCR alpha and beta sequencing.

The sample's time point label is to be understood as: sample taken at primary tumor resection. Donors were over 60 patients with early-stage, untreated non-small cell lung cancer from the lung TRACERx cohort. Without any cell sorting, TCR sequencing was performed on whole RNA extracted either from tumor and nontumor lung tissue or from cryopreserved PBMC samples. Only patients with enough RNA available from two or more tumor regions were chosen for TCR sequencing. Receptor libraries were prepared by 5' RACE. The run used a NextSeq 500. To allow correction of PCR and sequencing errors, the TCR library protocol tagged every TCR cDNA molecule with a unique molecular identifier. The paper's processing steps were these. TCR identification, UMI-based error correction and CDR3 extraction were performed with Decombinator tools. TCRs above a frequency of 2 per 1,000, corresponding to the top 1% of the tumor frequency distribution, were defined as expanded. Renyi diversity was computed with the R vegan package after each repertoire had been subsampled 100 times to 5,000 TCRs. CDR3 similarity networks were constructed using string-kernel similarity of amino acid triplets, with links drawn between CDR3s whose pairwise similarity was above 0.82. Starting from the raw public reads, TCRdb applied fastp trimming at Q25, assembled clones with MiXCR and retained in-frame beta chains. When rows share a CDR3 protein, they turn into one entry using the most common DNA and genes. The V and J calls were determined by TCRdb, not by the authors. The sample table contains tens of thousands of distinct CDR3 sequences; only one count was recorded for over 4.5% of them. The top ten clonotypes cover under 45% of the sample.

In the case of this clonotype: Which antigen it targets is not known. The input lacks base qualities; no much larger clone sits a single base away.

This TCR was recovered from a male donor with early-stage non-small cell lung cancer. Sequenced here: PBMCs, sampled at surgery.

The CDR3 region: CASSHRQGQNPYEQYF. The bases are TGTGCCAGCAGCCATCGACAGGGACAAAATCCTTACGAGCAGTACTTC. The chain was built from TRBV11-1 and TRBJ2-7, and TRBD1 matches 7 of the central bases. Here V drops 5 bases and J drops 4 bases, and the junction holds 14 bases not matched to any gene. The CDR3, from cysteine to phenylalanine, totals 16 residues. The sequence is cut down to CDR3 DNA, 48 bases in frame from base 1. The germline V gene (reference sequence) supplies CDR1 SGHAT and CDR2 FQDESV.